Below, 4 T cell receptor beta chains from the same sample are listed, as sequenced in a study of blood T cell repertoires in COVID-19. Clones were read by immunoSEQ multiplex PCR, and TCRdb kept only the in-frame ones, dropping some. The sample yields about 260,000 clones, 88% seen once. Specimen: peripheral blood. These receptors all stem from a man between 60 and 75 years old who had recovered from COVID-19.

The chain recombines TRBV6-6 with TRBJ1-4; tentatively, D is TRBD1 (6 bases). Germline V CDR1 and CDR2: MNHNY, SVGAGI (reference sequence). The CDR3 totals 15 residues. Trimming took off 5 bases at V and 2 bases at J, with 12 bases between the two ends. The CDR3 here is CASSPGVGTNEKLFF. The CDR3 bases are TGTGCCAGCAGTCCAGGGGTCGGGACTAATGAAAAACTGTTTTTT.

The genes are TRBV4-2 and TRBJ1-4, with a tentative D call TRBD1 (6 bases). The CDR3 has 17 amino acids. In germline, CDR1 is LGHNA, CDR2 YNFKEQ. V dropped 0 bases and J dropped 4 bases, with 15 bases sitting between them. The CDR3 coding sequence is TGTGCCAGCAGCCAAGATTACGGGGGGCGGGTTAATGAAAAACTGTTTTTT. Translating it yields CASSQDYGGRVNEKLFF.

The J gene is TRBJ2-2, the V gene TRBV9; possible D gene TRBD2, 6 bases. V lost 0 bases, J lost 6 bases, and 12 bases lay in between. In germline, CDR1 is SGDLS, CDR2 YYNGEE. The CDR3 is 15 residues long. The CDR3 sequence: CASSVEASVAGELFF. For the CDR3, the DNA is TGTGCCAGCAGCGTAGAGGCTAGCGTCGCCGGGGAGCTGTTTTTT.

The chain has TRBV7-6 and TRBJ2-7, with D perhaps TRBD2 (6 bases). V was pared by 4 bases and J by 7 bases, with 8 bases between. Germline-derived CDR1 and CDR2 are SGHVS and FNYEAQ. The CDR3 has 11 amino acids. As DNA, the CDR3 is TGTGCCAGCAGCTCCCGGGAGGAGCAGTACTTC. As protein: CASSSREEQYF.